This TCR beta chain derives from a study of blood T cell repertoires in COVID-19. Study-wide background: Spain, Italy and the United States supplied samples that represented acute and convalescent COVID-19. PBMCs, B-cell-depleted T cells, or T cells provided the cDNA or gDNA that made up the material.

From germline, CDR1 is MNHEY and CDR2 SMNVEV (reference sequence). Trimming cost V 7 bases and J 8 bases; bases outside gene matches: 12. The CDR3 sequence is 15 residues long. Under the authors' procedure: Nucleated cell number was recorded as an estimate derived from reference gene primer amplification. Using immunoSEQ multiplex PCR, the repertoire was profiled, and TCRdb retains in-frame clones only, with some absent. V, J and clone size are taken as reported in that table, and D and trimming were inferred from the DNA itself. The profile covers around 40,000 clones, with more than 75% appearing a single time and roughly 15% taken by the ten largest.

The specimen sequenced was peripheral blood. The sequence came from a human donor in a cohort sampled during active COVID-19. The V call is TRBV27, the J call TRBJ2-2, with 8 bases fitting TRBD1. CDR3 in DNA: TGTGCCAGCACCCGAGGGACAGGACGTTCGGGGGAGCTGTTTTTT. Amino acids: CASTRGTGRSGELFF.